The next 9 T cell receptor beta chains were all read from a single sample in a study of T cells in Graves' hyperthyroidism and ophthalmopathy (dated by TCRdb to the late 2010s). Libraries were constructed by multiplex PCR. TCRdb shows the sequencer as Illumina HiSeq 2000. Amplification of TCR beta CDR3 regions was carried out from RNA transcripts. The first round of RT-PCR for the TCR CDR3 was performed with the HTBI primer set and the Qiagen OneStep RT-PCR kit. The public reads were quality trimmed at Q25 with fastp and then assembled into clones with MiXCR by TCRdb, keeping productive beta chains. Identical CDR3 protein sequences are pooled into one entry, listed with their most common genes and DNA. The table for this sample lists 400,000 to 500,000 distinct CDR3 sequences; over 12% of them were counted only once. The ten most abundant clones make up roughly an eighth of the sample. Input material: blood. The source is a man between 18 and 29 years old with Graves' ophthalmopathy.

In its sample, this clonotype was seen many times. The chain is built from TRBV20-1 and TRBJ1-5, with a possible D match to TRBD1 (5 bases). The V and J ends lost 6 bases and 2 bases respectively, with 17 bases between them. Germline V gene sequence: CDR1 DFQATT, CDR2 SNEGSKA (reference sequence). The CDR3 spans 15 residues. The CDR3 DNA reads TGCAGTGCGATGACAGAGGGAAGCGGCAATCAGCCCCAGCATTTT. Translating it yields CSAMTEGSGNQPQHF.

This clonotype showed up many times. The genes are TRBV9 and TRBJ2-1; no clear D gene. This CDR3 region has 17 residues. Germline values: CDR1 SGDLS, CDR2 YYNGEE. Trimming removed 0 bases from V and 0 bases from J, with 13 bases in between. The CDR3 sequence: CASSVGRVPSSYNEQFF. As DNA, the CDR3 is TGTGCCAGCAGCGTAGGTCGAGTGCCTAGCTCCTACAATGAGCAGTTCTTC.

This clonotype was observed a handful of times. A much larger clone differs by one base, so this may be a read error. The rearrangement joins TRBV3-1 to TRBJ2-7; no clear D gene. The germline V gene encodes CDR1 LGHDT and CDR2 YNNKEL (reference sequence). V lost 0 bases and J lost 12, with 18 bases in between. This CDR3 is 14 amino acids long. The CDR3 DNA reads as TGTGCCAGCAGCCAAGACAGACTCAGAAGGCTGCGGTACTTC. As protein: CASSQDRLRRLRYF.

This clonotype was observed at least ten times. The V gene is TRBV18, the J gene TRBJ2-5; D gene ambiguous. Germline lookup yields CDR1 KGHSH and CDR2 LQKENI. V lost 3 bases and J lost 2, with 4 bases in between. The CDR3 totals 12 residues. CDR3 in DNA: TGTGCCAGCTCACCTGCGCAAGAGACCCAGTACTTC. Translated: CASSPAQETQYF.

The chain carries TRBV5-6 and TRBJ2-3, with D tentatively TRBD1 (6 bases). The germline V gene has CDR1 SGHDT and CDR2 YYEEEE. The V and J ends lost 0 bases and 8 bases respectively, with 10 bases between them. This CDR3 region has 13 residues. DNA for the CDR3: TGTGCCAGCAGCTTGGACAGGGCGGGTACGCAGTATTTT. Encoded protein: CASSLDRAGTQYF.

The chain has TRBV6-1 and TRBJ2-7; TRBD2 agrees at 8 bases. Per germline, CDR1 MNHNS and CDR2 SASEGT. Trimming at V came to 2 bases and at J to 3 bases, leaving 6 bases not matched to a gene. The CDR3 spans 15 residues. CDR3 DNA: TGTGCCAGCAGTGAATCCCGGGGGGGGAACTACGAGCAGTACTTC. It encodes CASSESRGGNYEQYF.

This clonotype was seen a few times. A much larger clone lies a single base off, so this may be a read error. J is TRBJ2-7 and V is TRBV13, with 8 nucleotides matching TRBD1. This CDR3 is 15 amino acids long. Per the germline V gene, CDR1 is PRHDT and CDR2 is FYEKMQ (reference sequence). Written as DNA, the CDR3 is TGTACCAGCAGCATCAGACAGGGGAGAATTGACGAGCAGTACTTC. Encoded protein: CTSSIRQGRIDEQYF.

The chain links TRBV6-5 to TRBJ1-6, with a weak D call TRBD1 (5 bases). Germline values: CDR1 MNHEY, CDR2 SVGAGI. The V and J ends lost 0 bases and 9 bases respectively, with 12 bases between them. The CDR3 consists of 15 residues. CDR3 DNA sequence: TGTGCCAGCAGTTACTCCCCGGGGCTCGCTTCACCCCTCCACTTT. Residues: CASSYSPGLASPLHF.

The table lists this clonotype with a few counts. This chain connects TRBV19 to TRBJ1-1; the D gene is possibly TRBD1 (6 bases). The CDR3 loop spans 16 amino acids. CDR1 is LNHDA, CDR2 SQIVND, per germline (reference sequence). The germline V and J ends were trimmed by 2 bases and 4 bases, with 17 bases remaining between them. This CDR3 is CASSIPFQGRITEAFF. CDR3 DNA: TGTGCCAGTAGTATACCATTCCAGGGGAGGATCACTGAAGCTTTCTTT. Full variable domain (rest looked up from reference TRBV19 and TRBJ1-1): DGGITQSPKYLFRKEGQNVTLSCEQNLNHDAMYWYRQDPGQGLRLIYYSQIVNDFQKGDIAEGYSVSREKKESFPLTVTSAQKNPTAFYLCASSIPFQGRITEAFFGQGTRLTVV.